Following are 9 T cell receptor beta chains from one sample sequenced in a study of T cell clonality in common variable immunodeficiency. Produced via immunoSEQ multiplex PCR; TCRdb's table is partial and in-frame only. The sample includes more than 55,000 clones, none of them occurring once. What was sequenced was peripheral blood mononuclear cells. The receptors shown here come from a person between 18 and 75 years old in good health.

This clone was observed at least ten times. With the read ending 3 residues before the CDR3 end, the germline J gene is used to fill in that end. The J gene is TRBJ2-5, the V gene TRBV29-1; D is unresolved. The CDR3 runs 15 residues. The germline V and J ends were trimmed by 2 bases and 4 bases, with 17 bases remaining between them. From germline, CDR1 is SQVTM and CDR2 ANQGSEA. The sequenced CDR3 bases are TGCAGCGTTGAATCTGGGCAGGTAACAAGAGAGACC. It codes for CSVESGQVTRET. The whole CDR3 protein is CSVESGQVTRETQYF.

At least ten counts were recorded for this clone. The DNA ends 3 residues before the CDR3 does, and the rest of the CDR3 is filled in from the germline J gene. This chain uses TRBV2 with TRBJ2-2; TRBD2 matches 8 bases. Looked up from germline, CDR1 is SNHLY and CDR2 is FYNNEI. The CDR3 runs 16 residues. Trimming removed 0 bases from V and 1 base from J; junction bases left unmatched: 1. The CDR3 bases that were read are TGTGCCAGCAGTGAAGCGGGACTAGGGAACACCGGGGAG. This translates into CASSEAGLGNTGE. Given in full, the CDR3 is CASSEAGLGNTGELFF. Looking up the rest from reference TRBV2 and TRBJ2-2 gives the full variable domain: EPEVTQTPSHQVTQMGQEVILRCVPISNHLYFYWYRQILGQKVEFLVSFYNNEISEKSEIFDDQFSVERPDGSNFTLKIRSTKLEDSAMYFCASSEAGLGNTGELFFGEGSRLTVL.

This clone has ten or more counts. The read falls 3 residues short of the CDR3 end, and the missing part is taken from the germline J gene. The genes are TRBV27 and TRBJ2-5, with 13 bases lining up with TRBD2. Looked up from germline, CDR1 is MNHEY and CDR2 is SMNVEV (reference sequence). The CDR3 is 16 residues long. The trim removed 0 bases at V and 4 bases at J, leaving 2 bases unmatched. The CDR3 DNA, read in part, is TGTGCCAGCAGTTTATCTTGGACTAGCGGGGGAGAGACC. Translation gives CASSLSWTSGGET. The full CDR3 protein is CASSLSWTSGGETQYF.

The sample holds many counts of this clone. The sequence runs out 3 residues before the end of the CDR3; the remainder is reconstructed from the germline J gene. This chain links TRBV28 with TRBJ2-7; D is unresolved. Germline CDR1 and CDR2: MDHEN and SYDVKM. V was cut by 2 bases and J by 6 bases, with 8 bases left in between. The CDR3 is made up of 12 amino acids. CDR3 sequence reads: CASSLVGREQYF. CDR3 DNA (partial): TGTGCCAGCAGTTTAGTAGGGCGCGAG.

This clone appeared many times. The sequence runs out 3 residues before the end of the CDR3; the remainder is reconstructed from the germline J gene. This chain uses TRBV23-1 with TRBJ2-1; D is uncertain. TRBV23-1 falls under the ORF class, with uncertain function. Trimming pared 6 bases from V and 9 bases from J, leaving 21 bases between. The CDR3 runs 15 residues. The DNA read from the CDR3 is TGCGCCAGCAGACTTAAAAAAACGTCCCCACTTGAG. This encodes CASRLKKTSPLE. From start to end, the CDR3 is CASRLKKTSPLEQFF.

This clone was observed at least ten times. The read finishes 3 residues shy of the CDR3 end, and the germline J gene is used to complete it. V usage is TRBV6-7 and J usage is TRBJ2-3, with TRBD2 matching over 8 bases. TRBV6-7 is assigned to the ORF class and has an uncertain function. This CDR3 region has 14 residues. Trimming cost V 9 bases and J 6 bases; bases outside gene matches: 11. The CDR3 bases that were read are TGTGCCAGTGCCCGAGCGGGAGTCCCCGATACG. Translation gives CASARAGVPDT. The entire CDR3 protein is CASARAGVPDTQYF.

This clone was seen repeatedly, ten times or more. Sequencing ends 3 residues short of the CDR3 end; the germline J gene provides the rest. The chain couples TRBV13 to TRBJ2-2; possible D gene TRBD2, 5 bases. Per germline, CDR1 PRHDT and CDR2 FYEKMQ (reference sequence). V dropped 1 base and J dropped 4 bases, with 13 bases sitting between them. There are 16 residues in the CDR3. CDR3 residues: CASSLVGVLSTGELFF. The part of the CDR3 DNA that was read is TGTGCCAGCAGCTTAGTCGGGGTGTTAAGCACCGGGGAG.

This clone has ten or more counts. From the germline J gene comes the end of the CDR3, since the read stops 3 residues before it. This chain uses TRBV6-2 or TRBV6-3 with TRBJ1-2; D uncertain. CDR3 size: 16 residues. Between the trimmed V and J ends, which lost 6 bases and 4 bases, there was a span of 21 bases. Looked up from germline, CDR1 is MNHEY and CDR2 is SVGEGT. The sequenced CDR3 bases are TGTGCCAGCAGGGTACGTCCCGGGGTCGGTTCCTATGGC. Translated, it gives CASRVRPGVGSYG. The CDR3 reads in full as CASRVRPGVGSYGYTF.

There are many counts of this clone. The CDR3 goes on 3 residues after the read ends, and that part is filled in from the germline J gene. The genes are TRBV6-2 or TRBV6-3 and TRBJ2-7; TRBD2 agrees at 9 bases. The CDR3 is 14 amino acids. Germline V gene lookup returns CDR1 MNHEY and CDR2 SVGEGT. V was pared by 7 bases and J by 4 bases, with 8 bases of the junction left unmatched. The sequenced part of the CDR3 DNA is TGTGCCAGCAACGACGCTAGCGGGACTTACGAG. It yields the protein CASNDASGTYE. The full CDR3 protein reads CASNDASGTYEQYF.